This TCR beta chain appears in the sequencing data of a study of cytomegalovirus exposure and HLA in healthy donors. Study outcomes and limitations: Beyond CMV serostatus, there was no information to go on about immune exposure. A prior analysis recorded that most TCR beta V segments were productive about 87% or about 30% of the time. Several V segments, TRBV6-2 and TRBV6-3 among them, could not be told apart and were dropped. In a later analysis, parvovirus B19, influenza, CMV and Epstein-Barr virus appeared linked to several top co-occurrence clusters.

The V gene's germline CDR1 is MDHEN and CDR2 SYDVKM. The CDR3 totals 14 residues. The V end was cut by 3 bases, the J end by 5 bases, with 14 bases between. This clone was detected once. The target antigen is unknown. The PCR used 60 Vbeta and 13 Jbeta primers. The method was immunoSEQ multiplex PCR; TCRdb's version includes in-frame clones alone and lacks a portion of them. The top ten clones hold 1.3% of a sample with roughly 150,000 clones, around 85% of them seen once. Input material: PBMCs. The gene calls are TRBV28 and TRBJ2-7; D is perhaps TRBD1 (5 bases). The clonotype comes from a man in his fifties or sixties in good health and CMV-seropositive. The CDR3 loop is CASSFSNRLDEQYF. The CDR3 nucleotides are TGTGCCAGCAGTTTTTCGAACAGGCTAGACGAGCAGTACTTC.